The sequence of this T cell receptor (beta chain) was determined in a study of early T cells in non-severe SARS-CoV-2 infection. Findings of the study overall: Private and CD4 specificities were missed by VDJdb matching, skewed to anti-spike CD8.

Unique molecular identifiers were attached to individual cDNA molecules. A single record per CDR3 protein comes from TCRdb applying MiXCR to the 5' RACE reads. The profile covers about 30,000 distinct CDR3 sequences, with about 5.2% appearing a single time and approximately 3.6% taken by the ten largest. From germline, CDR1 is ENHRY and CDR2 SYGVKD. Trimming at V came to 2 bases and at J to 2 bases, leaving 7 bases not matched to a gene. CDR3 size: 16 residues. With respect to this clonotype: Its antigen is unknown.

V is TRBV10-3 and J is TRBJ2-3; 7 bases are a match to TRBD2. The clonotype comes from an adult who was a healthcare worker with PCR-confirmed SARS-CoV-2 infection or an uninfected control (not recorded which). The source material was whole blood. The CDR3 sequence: CAISEQGAGVTDTQYF. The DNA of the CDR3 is TGTGCCATCAGTGAGCAAGGGGCGGGAGTCACAGATACGCAGTATTTT.